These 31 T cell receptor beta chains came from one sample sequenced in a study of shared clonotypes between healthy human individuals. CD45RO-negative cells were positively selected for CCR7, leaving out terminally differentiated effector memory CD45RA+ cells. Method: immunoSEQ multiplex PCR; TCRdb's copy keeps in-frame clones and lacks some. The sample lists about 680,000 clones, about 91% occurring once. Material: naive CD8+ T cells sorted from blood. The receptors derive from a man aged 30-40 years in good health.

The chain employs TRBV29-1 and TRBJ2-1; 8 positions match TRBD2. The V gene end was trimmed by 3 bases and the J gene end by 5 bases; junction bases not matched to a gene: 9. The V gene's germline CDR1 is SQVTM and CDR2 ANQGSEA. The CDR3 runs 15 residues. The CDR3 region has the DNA TGCAGCGTTGAGATCTTAGGGCGGGAGGACAATGAGCAGTTCTTC. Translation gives CSVEILGREDNEQFF.

The CDR3 spells CASSISTYEQYF. In DNA, the CDR3 is TGTGCCAGCAGTATTTCGACCTACGAGCAGTACTTC. The chain carries TRBV6-6 and TRBJ2-7; D remains ambiguous. V lost 5 bases, J lost 2 bases, and 7 bases lay in between. Germline-derived CDR1 and CDR2 are MNHNY and SVGAGI (reference sequence). This CDR3 is built from 12 residues.

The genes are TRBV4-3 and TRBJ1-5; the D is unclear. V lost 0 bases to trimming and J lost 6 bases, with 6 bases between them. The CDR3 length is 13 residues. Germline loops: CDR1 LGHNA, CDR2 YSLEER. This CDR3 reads CASSQESTQPQHF. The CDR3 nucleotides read TGCGCCAGCAGCCAAGAATCGACTCAGCCCCAGCATTTT.

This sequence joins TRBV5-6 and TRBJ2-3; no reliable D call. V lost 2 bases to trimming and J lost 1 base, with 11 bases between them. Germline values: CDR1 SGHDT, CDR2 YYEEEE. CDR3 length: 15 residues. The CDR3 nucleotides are TGTGCCAGCAGCTTTGGGGTTGGGGGCACAGATACGCAGTATTTT. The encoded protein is CASSFGVGGTDTQYF.

CDR3 residues: CASSEGGQRNYGYTF. CDR3 sequence (DNA): TGTGCCAGCAGTGAAGGGGGGCAGAGAAACTATGGCTACACCTTC. The V and J genes are TRBV6-1 and TRBJ1-2; weak D call: TRBD1 (6 bases). CDR1 is MNHNS, CDR2 SASEGT, per germline. V lost 1 base to trimming and J lost 2 bases, with 11 bases between them. The CDR3 is 15 residues long.

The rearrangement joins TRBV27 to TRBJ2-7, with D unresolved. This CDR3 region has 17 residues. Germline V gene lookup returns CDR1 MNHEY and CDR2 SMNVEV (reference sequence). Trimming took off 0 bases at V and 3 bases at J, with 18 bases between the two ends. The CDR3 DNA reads TGTGCCAGCAGTTTATCGGGTCAAAGACAAGTGTACTACGAGCAGTACTTC. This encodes CASSLSGQRQVYYEQYF.

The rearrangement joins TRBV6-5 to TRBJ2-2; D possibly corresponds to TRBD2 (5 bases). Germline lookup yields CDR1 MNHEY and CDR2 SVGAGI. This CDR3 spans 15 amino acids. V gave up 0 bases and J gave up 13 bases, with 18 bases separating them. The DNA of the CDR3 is TGTGCCAGCAGTTACTCGTCTAGCCCTGATTTATCGCTGTTTTTT. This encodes CASSYSSSPDLSLFF.

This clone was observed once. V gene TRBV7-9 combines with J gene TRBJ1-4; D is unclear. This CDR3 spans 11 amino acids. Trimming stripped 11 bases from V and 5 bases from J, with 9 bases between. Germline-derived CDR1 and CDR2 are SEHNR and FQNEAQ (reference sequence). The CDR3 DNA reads TGTGCCTACGAGGGAAATGAAAAACTGTTTTTT. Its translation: CAYEGNEKLFF. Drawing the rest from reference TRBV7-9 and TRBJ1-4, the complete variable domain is DTGVSQNPRHKITKRGQNVTFRCDPISEHNRLYWYRQTLGQGPEFLTYFQNEAQLEKSRLLSDRFSAERPKGSFSTLEIQRTEQGDSAMYLCAYEGNEKLFFGSGTQLSVL.

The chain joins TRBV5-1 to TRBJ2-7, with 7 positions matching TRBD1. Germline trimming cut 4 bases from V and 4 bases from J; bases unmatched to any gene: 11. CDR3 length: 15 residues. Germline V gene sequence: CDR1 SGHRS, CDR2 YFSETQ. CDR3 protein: CASSVKTGIVYEQYF. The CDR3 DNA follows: TGCGCCAGCAGCGTGAAGACAGGGATAGTTTACGAGCAGTACTTC.

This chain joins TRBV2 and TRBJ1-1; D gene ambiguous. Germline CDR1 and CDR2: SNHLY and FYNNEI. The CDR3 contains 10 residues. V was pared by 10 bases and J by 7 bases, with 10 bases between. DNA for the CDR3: TGTGCCACCCACCGGGGTGAAGCTTTCTTT. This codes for CATHRGEAFF. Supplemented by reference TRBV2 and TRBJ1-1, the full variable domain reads EPEVTQTPSHQVTQMGQEVILRCVPISNHLYFYWYRQILGQKVEFLVSFYNNEISEKSEIFDDQFSVERPDGSNFTLKIRSTKLEDSAMYFCATHRGEAFFGQGTRLTVV.

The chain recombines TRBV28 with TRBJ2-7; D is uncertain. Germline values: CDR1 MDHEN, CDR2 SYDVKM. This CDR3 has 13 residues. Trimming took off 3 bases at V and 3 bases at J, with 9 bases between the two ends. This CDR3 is CASSLTVNYEQYF. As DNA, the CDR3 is TGTGCCAGCAGTTTGACCGTTAACTACGAGCAGTACTTC. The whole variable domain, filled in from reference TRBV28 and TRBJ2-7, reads DVKVTQSSRYLVKRTGEKVFLECVQDMDHENMFWYRQDPGLGLRLIYFSYDVKMKEKGDIPEGYSVSREKKERFSLILESASTNQTSMYLCASSLTVNYEQYFGPGTRLTVT.

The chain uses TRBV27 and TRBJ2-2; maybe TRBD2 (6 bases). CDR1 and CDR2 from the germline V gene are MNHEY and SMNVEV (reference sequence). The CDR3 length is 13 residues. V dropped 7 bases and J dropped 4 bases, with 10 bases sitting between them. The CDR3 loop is CASIRLGTGELFF. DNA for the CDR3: TGTGCCAGCATCCGACTAGGCACCGGGGAGCTGTTTTTT.

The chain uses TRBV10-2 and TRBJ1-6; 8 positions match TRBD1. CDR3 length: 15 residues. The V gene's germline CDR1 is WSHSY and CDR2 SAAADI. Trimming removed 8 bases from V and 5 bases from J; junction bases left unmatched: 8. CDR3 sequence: CASEDRAEDNSPLHF. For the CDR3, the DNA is TGCGCCAGCGAGGACAGGGCGGAGGATAATTCACCCCTCCACTTT.

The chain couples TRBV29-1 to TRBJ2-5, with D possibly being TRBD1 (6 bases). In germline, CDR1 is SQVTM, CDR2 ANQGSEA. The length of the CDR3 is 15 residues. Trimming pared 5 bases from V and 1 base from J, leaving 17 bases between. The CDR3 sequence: CSVHKSGDSQETQYF. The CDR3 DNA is TGCAGCGTTCATAAATCAGGGGATAGCCAAGAGACCCAGTACTTC.

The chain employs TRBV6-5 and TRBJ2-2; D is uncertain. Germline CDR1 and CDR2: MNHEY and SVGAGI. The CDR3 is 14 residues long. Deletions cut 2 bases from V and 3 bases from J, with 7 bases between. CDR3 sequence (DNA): TGTGCCAGCAGTTACGGGAAGGACACCGGGGAGCTGTTTTTT. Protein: CASSYGKDTGELFF.

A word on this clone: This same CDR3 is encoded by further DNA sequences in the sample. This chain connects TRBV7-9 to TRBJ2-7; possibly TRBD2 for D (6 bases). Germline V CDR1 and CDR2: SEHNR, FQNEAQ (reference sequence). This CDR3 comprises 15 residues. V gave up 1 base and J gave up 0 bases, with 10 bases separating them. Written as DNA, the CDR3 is TGTGCCAGCAGCTTAGGGTCCGGGAGCTCCTACGAGCAGTACTTC. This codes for CASSLGSGSSYEQYF.

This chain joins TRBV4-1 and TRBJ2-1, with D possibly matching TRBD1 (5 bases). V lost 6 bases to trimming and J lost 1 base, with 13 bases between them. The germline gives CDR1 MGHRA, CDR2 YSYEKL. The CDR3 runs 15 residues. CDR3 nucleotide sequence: TGCGCCAGCAGTTCAGGGATTTCTTCCTACAATGAGCAGTTCTTC. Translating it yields CASSSGISSYNEQFF.

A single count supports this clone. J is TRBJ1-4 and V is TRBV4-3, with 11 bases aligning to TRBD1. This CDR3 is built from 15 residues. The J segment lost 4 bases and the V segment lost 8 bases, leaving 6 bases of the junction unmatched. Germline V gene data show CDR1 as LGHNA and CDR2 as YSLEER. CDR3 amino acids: CASSDRGRGNEKLFF. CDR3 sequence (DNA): TGCGCCAGCTCGGACAGGGGGCGCGGTAATGAAAAACTGTTTTTT.

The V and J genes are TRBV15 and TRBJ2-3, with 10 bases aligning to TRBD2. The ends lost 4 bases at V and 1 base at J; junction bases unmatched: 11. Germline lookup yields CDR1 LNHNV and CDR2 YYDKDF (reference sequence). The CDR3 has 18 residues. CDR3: CATSTSVGLAGGTDTQYF. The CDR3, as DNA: TGTGCCACCAGCACCTCCGTGGGGCTAGCGGGAGGCACAGATACGCAGTATTTT. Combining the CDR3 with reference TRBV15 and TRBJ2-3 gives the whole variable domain DAMVIQNPRYQVTQFGKPVTLSCSQTLNHNVMYWYQQKSSQAPKLLFHYYDKDFNNEADTPDNFQSRRPNTSFCFLDIRSPGLGDTAMYLCATSTSVGLAGGTDTQYFGPGTRLTVL.

CDR3: CASSLTGIYEQYF. The CDR3 DNA is TGTGCCAGCAGCCTGACAGGGATCTACGAGCAGTACTTC. This chain uses TRBV6-5 with TRBJ2-7, with 7 bases identical to TRBD1. J was trimmed by 3 bases and V by 6 bases; bases with no gene match: 5. The CDR3 is made up of 13 amino acids. CDR1 is MNHEY, CDR2 SVGAGI, per germline.

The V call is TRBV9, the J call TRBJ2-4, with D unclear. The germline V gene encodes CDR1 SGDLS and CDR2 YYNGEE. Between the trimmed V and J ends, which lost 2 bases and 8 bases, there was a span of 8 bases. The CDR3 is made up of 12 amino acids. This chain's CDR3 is CASSVDGYIQYF. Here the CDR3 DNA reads TGTGCCAGCAGCGTTGATGGATACATTCAGTACTTC.

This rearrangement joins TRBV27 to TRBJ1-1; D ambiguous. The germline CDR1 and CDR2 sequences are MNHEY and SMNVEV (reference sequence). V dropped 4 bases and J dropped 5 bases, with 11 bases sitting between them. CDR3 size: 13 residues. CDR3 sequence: CASSWTKGTEAFF. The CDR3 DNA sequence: TGTGCCAGCAGTTGGACCAAGGGTACTGAAGCTTTCTTT.

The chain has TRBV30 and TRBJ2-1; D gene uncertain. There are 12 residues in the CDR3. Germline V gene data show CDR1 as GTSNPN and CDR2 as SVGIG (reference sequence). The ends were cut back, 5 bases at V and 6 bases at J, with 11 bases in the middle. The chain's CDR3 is CAWSYVINEQFF. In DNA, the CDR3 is TGTGCCTGGTCCTATGTAATCAATGAGCAGTTCTTC.

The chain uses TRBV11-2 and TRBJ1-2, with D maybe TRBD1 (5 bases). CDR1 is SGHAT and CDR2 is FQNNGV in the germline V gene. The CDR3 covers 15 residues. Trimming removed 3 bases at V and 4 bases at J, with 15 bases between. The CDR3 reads CASSLGEFGFYGYTF. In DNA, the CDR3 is TGTGCCAGCAGCTTGGGGGAATTCGGGTTCTATGGCTACACCTTC.

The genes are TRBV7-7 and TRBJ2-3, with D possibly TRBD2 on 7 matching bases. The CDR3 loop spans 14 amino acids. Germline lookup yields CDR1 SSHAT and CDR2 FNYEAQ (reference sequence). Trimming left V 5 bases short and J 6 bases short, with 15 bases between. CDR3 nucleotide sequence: TGTGCCAGCAGCCAACGGGGGGCAGGGGATACGCAGTATTTT. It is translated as CASSQRGAGDTQYF. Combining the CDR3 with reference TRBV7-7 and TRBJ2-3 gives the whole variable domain GAGVSQSPRYKVTKRGQDVTLRCDPISSHATLYWYQQALGQGPEFLTYFNYEAQPDKSGLPSDRFSAERPEGSISTLTIQRTEQRDSAMYRCASSQRGAGDTQYFGPGTRLTVL.

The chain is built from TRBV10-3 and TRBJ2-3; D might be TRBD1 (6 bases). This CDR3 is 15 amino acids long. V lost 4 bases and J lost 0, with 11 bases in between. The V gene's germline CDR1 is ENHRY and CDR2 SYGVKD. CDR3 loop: CAISAEGVSTDTQYF. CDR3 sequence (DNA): TGTGCCATCAGTGCCGAGGGGGTTAGCACAGATACGCAGTATTTT.

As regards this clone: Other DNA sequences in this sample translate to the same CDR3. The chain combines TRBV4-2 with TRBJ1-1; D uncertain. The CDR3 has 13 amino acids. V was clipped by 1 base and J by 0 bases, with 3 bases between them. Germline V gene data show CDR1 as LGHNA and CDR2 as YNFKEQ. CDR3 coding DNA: TGTGCCAGCAGCCAAGGGGTGAACACTGAAGCTTTCTTT. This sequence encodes CASSQGVNTEAFF.

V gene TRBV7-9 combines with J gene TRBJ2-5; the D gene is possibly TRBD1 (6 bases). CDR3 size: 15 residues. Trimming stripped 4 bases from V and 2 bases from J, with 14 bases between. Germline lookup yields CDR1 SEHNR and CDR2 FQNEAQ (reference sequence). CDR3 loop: CASSSRWQGQETQYF. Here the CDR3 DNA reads TGTGCCAGCAGCTCCCGATGGCAGGGGCAAGAGACCCAGTACTTC. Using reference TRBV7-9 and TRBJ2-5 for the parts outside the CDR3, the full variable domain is DTGVSQNPRHKITKRGQNVTFRCDPISEHNRLYWYRQTLGQGPEFLTYFQNEAQLEKSRLLSDRFSAERPKGSFSTLEIQRTEQGDSAMYLCASSSRWQGQETQYFGPGTRLLVL.

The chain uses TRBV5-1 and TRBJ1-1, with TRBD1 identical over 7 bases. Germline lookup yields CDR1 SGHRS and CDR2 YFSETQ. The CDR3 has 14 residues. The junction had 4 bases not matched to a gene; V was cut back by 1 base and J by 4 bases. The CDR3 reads CASSLLDRSTEAFF. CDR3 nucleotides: TGCGCCAGCAGCTTGTTGGACAGGTCCACTGAAGCTTTCTTT.

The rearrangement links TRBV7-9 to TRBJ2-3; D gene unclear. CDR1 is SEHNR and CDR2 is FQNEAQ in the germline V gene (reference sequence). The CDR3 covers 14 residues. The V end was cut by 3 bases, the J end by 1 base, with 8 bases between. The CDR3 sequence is CASSLLARTDTQYF. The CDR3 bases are TGTGCCAGCAGCTTGCTCGCCCGCACAGATACGCAGTATTTT.

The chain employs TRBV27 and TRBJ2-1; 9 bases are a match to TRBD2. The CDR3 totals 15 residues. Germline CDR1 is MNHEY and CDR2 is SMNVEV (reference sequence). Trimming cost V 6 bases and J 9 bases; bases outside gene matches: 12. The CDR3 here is CASSLSGSGSGEQFF. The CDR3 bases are TGTGCCAGCAGCCTAAGTGGTAGCGGGAGTGGTGAGCAGTTCTTC.